This is a list of T cell receptor beta chains from one sample in a study of blood T cells in healthy people across ages. Each CDR3 protein is one row after TCRdb ran MiXCR on the 5' RACE reads. Of around 1,000,000 distinct CDR3 sequences in the sample, roughly two fifths were seen once. Sequenced sample: blood. The source is a man in his late teens or twenties in good health. CDR3s include the opening cysteine and the closing phenylalanine or tryptophan. The D gene is left open where the match is weak. Not every row has a clone size; where given, it reads once, few, many or a size class.

TRBV12-3/TRBV12-4	TRBJ2-3	TRBD2	-	CASSSLAGVKDTQYF	TGTGCCAGCAGCTCTCTAGCGGGGGTCAAAGATACGCAGTATTTT
TRBV6-2/TRBV6-3	TRBJ1-4	-	-	CASSIDGSSNEKLFF	TGTGCCAGCAGCATCGACGGATCCTCCAATGAAAAACTGTTTTTT
TRBV11-2	TRBJ2-1	TRBD1	many	CASSLDRANEQFF	TGTGCCAGCAGCTTGGACAGGGCCAATGAGCAGTTCTTC
TRBV27	TRBJ1-1	TRBD1	few	CASSSPGQFTEAFF	TGTGCCAGCAGTTCCCCGGGACAGTTCACTGAAGCTTTCTTT
TRBV12-3/TRBV12-4	TRBJ1-4	TRBD1	-	CASSLIGTDNEKLFF	TGTGCCAGCAGTTTAATTGGGACAGATAATGAAAAACTGTTTTTT
TRBV5-1	TRBJ1-2	-	many	CASSLDSPPSTYGYTF	TGCGCCAGCAGCTTGGACAGCCCACCCTCTACCTATGGCTACACCTTC
TRBV6-1	TRBJ1-5	TRBD1	-	CASRTGVNQPQHF	TGTGCCAGCCGGACAGGAGTCAATCAGCCCCAGCATTTT
TRBV20-1	TRBJ2-5	-	-	CSASAWRGSQETQYF	TGCAGTGCTAGCGCATGGAGGGGAAGCCAAGAGACCCAGTACTTC
TRBV4-3	TRBJ1-4	-	-	CASSQDLGFGGSNEKLFF	TGCGCCAGCAGCCAAGACCTGGGATTCGGGGGATCAAATGAAAAACTGTTTTTT
TRBV6-2/TRBV6-3	TRBJ2-7	TRBD2	few	CASSLAVSSYEQYF	TGTGCCAGCAGCCTAGCGGTTAGCTCCTACGAGCAGTACTTC